Listed here are 22 T cell receptor beta chains from one sample, sequenced in a study of T-cell memory formation after mild COVID-19. TCRdb re-called the 5' RACE reads through MiXCR, storing one row per CDR3 protein. The sample holds 300,000 to 350,000 distinct CDR3 sequences, roughly a fifth seen once. Sequencing was done on a sample of PBMCs or a T cell subset sorted from them (not recorded which). These receptors were collected from a man aged 18 to 30 who had mild COVID-19 (a few samples of this study predate the infection). Cell type and time point are not known.

This clonotype has a count of ten or more. The gene calls are TRBV14 and TRBJ1-1, with D hard to call. This CDR3 comprises 13 residues. Per the germline V gene, CDR1 is SGHDN and CDR2 is FVKESK. V was clipped by 3 bases and J by 0 bases, with 5 bases between them. The CDR3 DNA reads as TGTGCCAGCAGCCAGGGTATGAACACTGAAGCTTTCTTT. Translated: CASSQGMNTEAFF. The full variable domain, completed using reference TRBV14 and TRBJ1-1, is EAGVTQFPSHSVIEKGQTVTLRCDPISGHDNLYWYRRVMGKEIKFLLHFVKESKQDESGMPNNRFLAERTGGTYSTLKVQPAELEDSGVYFCASSQGMNTEAFFGQGTRLTVV.

This clonotype has only a few counts. The chain uses TRBV7-2 and TRBJ2-3; no reliable D call. CDR3 length: 12 residues. In germline, CDR1 is SGHTA, CDR2 FQGNSA. Trimming left V 6 bases short and J 5 bases short, with 9 bases between. CDR3 region: CASSGLGDTQYF. The DNA of the CDR3 is TGTGCCAGCAGTGGGTTGGGAGATACGCAGTATTTT.

This chain joins TRBV29-1 and TRBJ1-2, with unresolved D. This CDR3 is built from 12 residues. With 3 bases removed from V and 0 bases from J, the gap between germline ends came to 5 bases. Germline V CDR1 and CDR2: SQVTM, ANQGSEA. CDR3 nucleotides: TGCAGCGTTGATCACGCTAACTATGGCTACACCTTC. Residues: CSVDHANYGYTF.

V usage is TRBV25-1 and J usage is TRBJ1-1, with unresolved D. Germline loops: CDR1 MGHDK, CDR2 SYGVNS. CDR3 length equals 15 residues. The V end lost 3 bases, the J end lost 2 bases, and 13 bases lay between the germline ends. The CDR3 protein is CASSDPSDGNTEAFF. The CDR3 nucleotides read TGTGCCAGCAGTGACCCTTCGGACGGTAACACTGAAGCTTTCTTT. Looking up the rest from reference TRBV25-1 and TRBJ1-1 gives the full variable domain: EADIYQTPRYLVIGTGKKITLECSQTMGHDKMYWYQQDPGMELHLIHYSYGVNSTEKGDLSSESTVSRIRTEHFPLTLESARPSHTSQYLCASSDPSDGNTEAFFGQGTRLTVV.

This clonotype showed up many times. The genes are TRBV7-2 and TRBJ1-1; D is unclear. Germline-derived CDR1 and CDR2 are SGHTA and FQGNSA. Trimming cost V 4 bases and J 6 bases, with 15 bases left between them. CDR3 length: 14 residues. The CDR3 DNA reads as TGTGCCAGCAGCTCGGTGATTATAAGCGCTGAAGCTTTCTTT. Its translation is CASSSVIISAEAFF.

The V gene is TRBV6-5, the J gene TRBJ1-5; D perhaps matches TRBD1 (6 bases). Trimming cost V 5 bases and J 6 bases, with 17 bases left between them. The CDR3 totals 15 residues. Germline values: CDR1 MNHEY, CDR2 SVGAGI. Here the CDR3 reads CASSLTPGGGQPQHF. The CDR3 DNA reads TGTGCCAGCAGTCTTACCCCGGGGGGCGGTCAGCCCCAGCATTTT.

The chain combines TRBV9 with TRBJ2-1; 7 bases match TRBD1. V was clipped by 2 bases and J by 6 bases; unmatched bases: 5. The CDR3 runs 14 residues. Germline loops: CDR1 SGDLS, CDR2 YYNGEE. CDR3 amino acids: CASSVSGTVNEQFF. CDR3 DNA: TGTGCCAGCAGCGTCTCCGGGACAGTCAATGAGCAGTTCTTC.

In its sample, this clonotype was seen a few times. The V call is TRBV20-1, the J call TRBJ2-5; no definite D call. The CDR3 spans 13 residues. V lost 2 bases, J lost 7 bases, and 14 bases lay in between. Germline CDR1 reads DFQATT; CDR2 reads SNEGSKA (reference sequence). In DNA form, the CDR3 reads TGCAGTGCTAGATGGCGGCAGCCCAGGACCCAGTACTTC. Translating it yields CSARWRQPRTQYF.

This clonotype showed up just once. The rearrangement joins TRBV5-1 to TRBJ2-5; TRBD1 aligns across 7 bases. The J segment lost 2 bases and the V segment lost 4 bases, leaving 11 bases of the junction unmatched. Germline V gene sequence: CDR1 SGHRS, CDR2 YFSETQ. The CDR3 is 16 residues long. As DNA, the CDR3 is TGCGCCAGCAGCCATGTGCGGAGACAGGGACAAGAGACCCAGTACTTC. It codes for CASSHVRRQGQETQYF.

This clonotype was seen repeatedly, ten times or more. V is TRBV5-1 and J is TRBJ2-1; 11 bases are a match to TRBD2. Germline CDR1 SGHRS, CDR2 YFSETQ. CDR3 size: 16 residues. Unmatched junction bases numbered 8, after V lost 4 bases and J lost 5 bases. The CDR3 coding sequence is TGCGCCAGCAGCCGATCACTAGCGGGGGCCCACAATGAGCAGTTCTTC. Translating gives CASSRSLAGAHNEQFF.

The CDR3 coding sequence is TGTGCCAGCAAGGCTGGACCGGCTTCACCCCTCCACTTT. It yields the protein CASKAGPASPLHF. V gene TRBV7-3 combines with J gene TRBJ1-6; D remains ambiguous. The germline CDR1 and CDR2 sequences are SGHTA and FQGTGA. V lost 7 bases and J lost 9, with 13 bases in between. The CDR3 is 13 residues long. Filled out from reference TRBV7-3 and TRBJ1-6, the complete variable domain reads GAGVSQTPSNKVTEKGKYVELRCDPISGHTALYWYRQSLGQGPEFLIYFQGTGAADDSGLPNDRFFAVRPEGSVSTLKIQRTERGDSAVYLCASKAGPASPLHFGNGTRLTVT.

This sequence joins TRBV7-2 and TRBJ2-3, with TRBD1 identical over 8 bases. Losses at the gene ends were 8 bases for V and 3 bases for J; bases not matched to a gene: 7. There are 14 residues in the CDR3. Germline values: CDR1 SGHTA, CDR2 FQGNSA. CDR3 in amino acids: CASQTGVRTDTQYF. The CDR3 DNA follows: TGTGCCAGCCAGACAGGGGTGCGGACAGATACGCAGTATTTT.

The chain uses TRBV29-1 and TRBJ2-4; D is possibly TRBD1 (5 bases). V lost 4 bases to trimming and J lost 6 bases, with 7 bases between them. The CDR3 has 11 residues. Germline CDR1 and CDR2: SQVTM and ANQGSEA. CDR3 amino acids: CSVGQGNIQYF. The CDR3, as DNA: TGCAGCGTTGGGCAGGGAAACATTCAGTACTTC.

The gene calls are TRBV4-2 and TRBJ2-7; possibly TRBD2 for D (6 bases). Germline loops: CDR1 LGHNA, CDR2 YNFKEQ. The CDR3 spans 18 residues. V was shortened by 0 bases and J by 4 bases, with 22 bases between the two germline ends. The CDR3 DNA follows: TGTGCCAGCAGCCAAGACTCCACCTCCGGGACTCGAATTTACGAGCAGTACTTC. Encoded protein: CASSQDSTSGTRIYEQYF.

This sequence joins TRBV12-3 or TRBV12-4 and TRBJ2-7; 13 bases agree with TRBD2. J lost 3 bases, V lost 2 bases, and 4 bases had no gene match. This CDR3 has 16 amino acids. CDR3 DNA: TGTGCCAGCAGTTTACCGGGACTAGCGGGGTTCTACGAGCAGTACTTC. This encodes CASSLPGLAGFYEQYF.

Turning to this clonotype: Sequence at one end of the junction differs from germline and may be a read error. CDR3 DNA: TGCGCCAGCAGCTTTTCGGCTAGCGGGGACAATGAGCAGGTCTTC. Its translation: CASSFSASGDNEQVF. This rearrangement joins TRBV5-1 to TRBJ2-1; 9 positions match TRBD2. Germline lookup yields CDR1 SGHRS and CDR2 YFSETQ. This CDR3 has 15 amino acids.

The table lists this clonotype with a few counts. The chain combines TRBV19 with TRBJ1-6, with D maybe TRBD1 (5 bases). The CDR3 loop spans 15 amino acids. Trimming took 5 bases from V and 6 from J, leaving 14 bases between them. CDR1 is LNHDA, CDR2 SQIVND, per germline (reference sequence). The CDR3 nucleotides read TGTGCCAGTAGTCCCCGGGACGGACGTAATTCACCCCTCCACTTT. It translates to CASSPRDGRNSPLHF. The complete variable domain, with remaining parts taken from reference TRBV19 and TRBJ1-6, reads DGGITQSPKYLFRKEGQNVTLSCEQNLNHDAMYWYRQDPGQGLRLIYYSQIVNDFQKGDIAEGYSVSREKKESFPLTVTSAQKNPTAFYLCASSPRDGRNSPLHFGNGTRLTVT.

This clonotype occurred many times. For the CDR3, the DNA is TGCGCCAGCAGCCAAGTTCAGCGGGGTTTCACAGATACGCAGTATTTT. Translation: CASSQVQRGFTDTQYF. The chain links TRBV4-3 to TRBJ2-3; 7 nucleotides align to TRBD2. This CDR3 spans 16 amino acids. The germline V gene has CDR1 LGHNA and CDR2 YSLEER. J gave up 2 bases and V 1 base, and 6 bases lay outside the gene matches.

The chain joins TRBV4-2 to TRBJ1-2; D uncertain. V was pared by 1 base and J by 3 bases, with 6 bases between. From germline, CDR1 is LGHNA and CDR2 YNFKEQ. This CDR3 spans 13 amino acids. CDR3 sequence reads: CASSQGSDYGYTF. The CDR3 bases are TGTGCCAGCAGCCAAGGGTCGGACTATGGCTACACCTTC.

This chain connects TRBV5-4 to TRBJ1-1; 7 bases fit TRBD1. CDR1 is SGHNT and CDR2 is YYREEE in the germline V gene (reference sequence). The trim removed 4 bases at V and 0 bases at J, leaving 6 bases unmatched. This CDR3 is 15 amino acids long. CDR3 region: CASSKTGIMNTEAFF. The CDR3 DNA reads as TGTGCCAGCAGCAAGACAGGGATTATGAACACTGAAGCTTTCTTT.

This clonotype occurred many times. This chain links TRBV19 with TRBJ1-1; D unresolved. V was shortened by 5 bases and J by 5 bases, with 15 bases between the two germline ends. The CDR3 sequence is 14 residues long. CDR1 and CDR2 (germline): LNHDA, SQIVND (reference sequence). CDR3 nucleotides: TGTGCCAGTAGTTTATTAGACCGTGAAACTGAAGCTTTCTTT. As protein: CASSLLDRETEAFF.

J is TRBJ1-2 and V is TRBV5-5; a weak D match, TRBD1 (6 bases). V dropped 4 bases and J dropped 4 bases, with 17 bases sitting between them. Germline V lookup: CDR1 SGHKS, CDR2 YYEKEE (reference sequence). The CDR3 runs 15 residues. CDR3 bases: TGTGCCAGCAGCGAGAGCGGGGACACACGCTATGGCTACACCTTC. This sequence encodes CASSESGDTRYGYTF.